This TCR beta chain was obtained from a study of T cell responses to AZD1222 COVID-19 vaccine. Study details: Some second doses came at about 4 weeks and others at about 12 weeks; these were pooled.

Overall study results and limits: Receipt of two AZD1222 doses was followed by a rise in Spike-specific TCR breadth and depth. Nearly half of spike-specific TCRs reportedly target variant regions that are unmutated in the B.1.351 and B.1.1.7 variants. Repertoires were obtained solely post-peak T cell response.

Sequencing was performed with immunoSEQ multiplex PCR; in TCRdb, only in-frame clones are kept and a portion is missing. Among about 120,000 clones, more than 75% were seen once, and the ten largest hold 7.5%. To note about this clone: The antigen remains unidentified.

This TCR derives from an adult in good health. The starting material was peripheral blood, obtained on day 0 of AZD1222 vaccination.

CDR3 DNA: TGCGCCAGCAGCCGTATGAGACTAGCGTTCGCAGATACGCAGTATTTT. This encodes CASSRMRLAFADTQYF. The gene calls are TRBV4-1 and TRBJ2-3; TRBD2 aligns across 8 bases. Germline V CDR1 and CDR2: MGHRA, YSYEKL. With 4 bases clipped from V and 4 bases from J, the junction kept 10 bases outside the gene matches. The CDR3 covers 16 residues.